These T cell receptor beta chains were read from a single sample in a study of shared clonotypes between healthy human individuals. Sequencing used immunoSEQ multiplex PCR; TCRdb keeps in-frame clones, though not all of them. The sample has around 2.5 million clones, 93% seen once. The material sequenced was naive CD4+ T cells from PBMCs. These receptors were obtained from a young man in good health. Some clones in this sample may be carry-over from other donors' samples. Each CDR3 is given with its conserved first and last residue. The order of the fields is CDR3 length, V gene, J gene, D gene, clone size, CDR3 DNA, CDR3 protein. The D gene is left open where the match is weak. Only some rows state a clone size, as once, few, many or a class for expanded clones.

16	TRBV5-1	TRBJ2-7	TRBD2	-	TGCGCCAGCAGCTTGGCCGGGACTAGCTTTTTGAACGAGCAGTACTTC	CASSLAGTSFLNEQYF
14	TRBV19	TRBJ2-2	-	-	TGTGCCAGTAGTATTTTGCGAAACACCGGGGAGCTGTTTTTT	CASSILRNTGELFF
11	TRBV6-5	TRBJ2-1	-	-	TGTGCCAGCAGCTCCAGGCAGGAGCAGTTCTTC	CASSSRQEQFF
14	TRBV29-1	TRBJ2-3	TRBD1	-	TGCAGCGTTCCTCGGACAGGGGTTACAGATACGCAGTATTTT	CSVPRTGVTDTQYF
15	TRBV28	TRBJ2-5	TRBD1	-	TGTGCCAGCAGTCCCTCCGGGACAGGGTGGAAGACCCAGTACTTC	CASSPSGTGWKTQYF
12	TRBV6-6	TRBJ1-1	-	-	TGTGCCAGCCGGGACGGGGGTACTGAAGCTTTCTTT	CASRDGGTEAFF
15	TRBV6-5	TRBJ2-1	-	-	TGTGCCAGCAGTAGCGGCTTAAGGTCCTACAATGAGCAGTTCTTC	CASSSGLRSYNEQFF
14	TRBV25-1	TRBJ1-2	-	-	TGTGCCAGCAGTGAATATGGAACCAGCTATGGCTACACCTTC	CASSEYGTSYGYTF
14	TRBV19	TRBJ1-2	TRBD1	-	TGTGCCAGTAGTATAGTGGGACAGCCGAACCTCTATCGCTTC	CASSIVGQPNLYRF
17	TRBV9	TRBJ2-2	TRBD2	-	TGTGCCAGCAGCCATACTAGCGGGAGGGCCGACACCGGGGAGCTGTTTTTT	CASSHTSGRADTGELFF
15	TRBV6-5	TRBJ1-2	TRBD1	once	TGTGCCAGCAGTTATCAAGGGCAGGGGGCCAATGGCTACACCTTC	CASSYQGQGANGYTF
15	TRBV7-3	TRBJ2-1	TRBD2	-	TGTGCCAGCAGCCTAGGACTAGCGGACTACAATGAGCAGTTCTTC	CASSLGLADYNEQFF
17	TRBV6-7	TRBJ2-3	TRBD1	-	TGTGCCAGCCCCGGGGACAGGGTATGTCTGCGCTCAGATACGCAGTATTTT	CASPGDRVCLRSDTQYF
15	TRBV7-3	TRBJ2-1	-	-	TGTGCCAGCAGCTCCACAGCGAGCTCCTACAATGAGCAGTTCTTC	CASSSTASSYNEQFF
17	TRBV5-4	TRBJ1-4	TRBD1	once	TGTGCCAGCAGCTTGGGGGGGACAGGTCGGACTAATGAAAAACTGTTTTTT	CASSLGGTGRTNEKLFF
17	TRBV4-1	TRBJ1-3	-	-	TGCGCCAGCAGCCAAGATCCGCAACGGGACTCTGGAAACACCATATATTTT	CASSQDPQRDSGNTIYF
11	TRBV5-1	TRBJ2-7	-	-	TGCGCCAGCAGCCGGGGGGCGGAGCAGTACTTC	CASSRGAEQYF
14	TRBV28	TRBJ1-2	TRBD1	once	TGTGCCAGCTCCCCAGGGGGGACAGGGAATGGCTACACCTTC	CASSPGGTGNGYTF
12	TRBV11-1	TRBJ2-5	TRBD1	-	TGTGCCAGCAGCGGGGGGACAGGGCGGTTATACTTC	CASSGGTGRLYF
14	TRBV27	TRBJ2-3	TRBD2	-	TGTGCCAGTCGGCTAGCGGGGGGCACAGATACGCAGTATTTT	CASRLAGGTDTQYF
15	TRBV19	TRBJ1-4	-	-	TGTGCCAGTAGCACCGGGACCTTTTTTAATGAAAAACTGTTTTTT	CASSTGTFFNEKLFF
14	TRBV28	TRBJ1-3	-	-	TGTGCCAGCAGTCTGCGGACACTCGGAAACACCATATATTTT	CASSLRTLGNTIYF
14	TRBV4-1	TRBJ2-5	TRBD2	once	TGCGCCAGCAGCAGACTAGCGGGCCGCGAGACCCAGTACTTC	CASSRLAGRETQYF
14	TRBV28	TRBJ1-5	-	-	TGTGCCAGCAGTTTCGCGCAGGGCATTCAGCCCCAGCATTTT	CASSFAQGIQPQHF
15	TRBV18	TRBJ2-7	-	once	TGTGCCAGCTCACGGGGGGGACAGTTATCCTACGAGCAGTACTTC	CASSRGGQLSYEQYF
11	TRBV7-2	TRBJ2-7	-	-	TGTGCCAGCAGCGCCGCCTACGAGCAGTACTTC	CASSAAYEQYF
17	TRBV28	TRBJ1-2	-	-	TGTGCCAGCAGTTTATGGAGAACAGGGCTTTCTAACTATGGCTACACCTTC	CASSLWRTGLSNYGYTF
13	TRBV30	TRBJ1-1	-	-	TGTGCCTGGAGTGTACTTGGGAACACTGAAGCTTTCTTT	CAWSVLGNTEAFF
14	TRBV5-1	TRBJ2-1	-	-	TGCGCCAGCAGCTTGGACGGGTTCTACAATGAGCAGTTCTTC	CASSLDGFYNEQFF
14	TRBV7-2	TRBJ1-6	TRBD1	-	TGTGCCAGCAGCTTAAGAGGGGGCGATTCACCCCTCCACTTT	CASSLRGGDSPLHF
14	TRBV7-9	TRBJ2-5	-	-	TGTGCCAGCAGCCCTCAGGGAATTGGAGAGACCCAGTACTTC	CASSPQGIGETQYF
15	TRBV19	TRBJ2-7	TRBD1	once	TGTGCCAGTAGAACTCCGGGACAGGGAACCTACGAGCAGTACTTC	CASRTPGQGTYEQYF
13	TRBV6-1	TRBJ1-2	-	once	TGTGCCAGCAGTGAAGACAGGGAGAATGGCTACACCTTC	CASSEDRENGYTF
14	TRBV2	TRBJ2-5	TRBD2	once	TGTGCCAGCACGGGACTAGCGGGTGTGGAGACCCAGTACTTC	CASTGLAGVETQYF
15	TRBV27	TRBJ2-3	-	-	TGTGCCAGCAGCAAAGGGGACACCTCCACAGATACGCAGTATTTT	CASSKGDTSTDTQYF
15	TRBV5-1	TRBJ2-1	-	-	TGCGCCAGCAGCAGGGACTTAAGCTCCTACAATGAGCAGTTCTTC	CASSRDLSSYNEQFF
14	TRBV2	TRBJ2-1	TRBD2	once	TGTGCCAGTACCGGGACTAGCAGACCAAATGAGCAGTTCTTC	CASTGTSRPNEQFF
13	TRBV19	TRBJ2-3	TRBD2	-	TGTGCCAGTAGTTGGACTAGCGGCTATACGCAGTATTTT	CASSWTSGYTQYF
12	TRBV28	TRBJ2-7	TRBD1	-	TGTGCCAGCCGACAGGGGGGTAACGAGCAGTACTTC	CASRQGGNEQYF
16	TRBV7-2	TRBJ1-3	TRBD1	-	TGTGCCAGCAGCTCTGCAGGGGGCTTCTCTGGAAACACCATATATTTT	CASSSAGGFSGNTIYF
14	TRBV29-1	TRBJ1-1	-	few	TGCAGCGTTGTCTCTTATGGAGCAGGGAATGAAGCTTTCTTT	CSVVSYGAGNEAFF
13	TRBV11-2	TRBJ2-6	-	-	TGTGCCAGCAGCTCCAACGGGGCCAACGTCCTGACTTTC	CASSSNGANVLTF
15	TRBV6-5	TRBJ2-7	TRBD2	-	TGTGCCAGCAGTTACTCGCTAGCGGGAGAGGACGAGCAGTACTTC	CASSYSLAGEDEQYF
15	TRBV6-1	TRBJ1-3	-	few	TGTGCCAGCAGTGCACAGGGAGGAACAGGAAACACCATATATTTT	CASSAQGGTGNTIYF
19	TRBV15	TRBJ1-1	-	once	TGTGCCACCAGCAGAGATCTGGCTGGCTCCACCCATCCCCACACTGAAGCTTTCTTT	CATSRDLAGSTHPHTEAFF
14	TRBV4-3	TRBJ2-3	-	-	TGCGCCAGCAGCCAAGAGGCCGCCACAGATACGCAGTATTTT	CASSQEAATDTQYF
13	TRBV6-5	TRBJ1-2	TRBD1	once	TGTGCCAGCAGCCGAGGACAGGGGGGAGGCTACACCTTC	CASSRGQGGGYTF
14	TRBV6-6	TRBJ2-3	-	-	TGTGCCAGCAGTTACTCAGGGTTTACAGATACGCAGTATTTT	CASSYSGFTDTQYF